A single sample gave rise to the 27 T cell receptor beta chains below, sequenced in a study of T cells in Graves' hyperthyroidism and ophthalmopathy. Template material for amplifying TCR beta CDR3 regions consisted of RNA transcripts. The HTBI primer set was used in a first-round RT-PCR of the TCR CDR3. TCRdb passed the multiplex PCR reads through MiXCR, listing each CDR3 protein once. The sample includes about 640,000 distinct CDR3 sequences, less than 25% of them seen just once. Sequenced material: blood. The receptor source for this set is a man aged 30 to 45 with Graves' ophthalmopathy.

Points on this clonotype: It may be a read error: a sequence one base away is much more abundant. The rearrangement uses TRBV28 and TRBJ1-1; tentatively, D is TRBD1 (6 bases). Per germline, CDR1 MDHEN and CDR2 SYDVKM. The ends were cut back, 6 bases at V and 9 bases at J, with 14 bases in the middle. The CDR3 is made up of 12 amino acids. Here the CDR3 DNA reads TGTGCCAGCAGGTTGGCCGGGACACAAGCTTTCTTT. This gives the protein CASRLAGTQAFF.

The chain carries TRBV14 and TRBJ2-1, with D perhaps given as TRBD1 or TRBD2 (5 bases each). Germline loops: CDR1 SGHDN, CDR2 FVKESK. This CDR3 has 15 amino acids. Trimming stripped 0 bases from V and 7 bases from J, with 13 bases between. The CDR3 protein is CASSQDSGRRNEQFF. In nucleotides, the CDR3 is TGTGCCAGCAGCCAAGACTCGGGGCGGAGGAATGAGCAGTTCTTC.

Only a few counts were recorded for this clonotype. The chain has TRBV20-1 and TRBJ1-5; no reliable D call. The CDR3 covers 14 residues. Trimming took off 7 bases at V and 0 bases at J, with 13 bases between the two ends. Germline V gene sequence: CDR1 DFQATT, CDR2 SNEGSKA (reference sequence). The CDR3 nucleotides read TGCAGTGTGGAGGGAGATTATAGCAATCAGCCCCAGCATTTT. Its translation: CSVEGDYSNQPQHF.

In its sample, this clonotype was seen a few times. J is TRBJ2-3 and V is TRBV3-1, with D perhaps TRBD1 or TRBD2 (5 bases each). The ends were cut back, 4 bases at V and 5 bases at J, with 13 bases in the middle. Per the germline V gene, CDR1 is LGHDT and CDR2 is YNNKEL (reference sequence). The CDR3 has 14 residues. The CDR3 DNA reads TGTGCCAGCAGCCGCCCGGCGAGGGGAGATACGCAGTATTTT. It is translated as CASSRPARGDTQYF.

The chain links TRBV4-3 to TRBJ1-1; 7 nucleotides align to TRBD1. CDR1 LGHNA and CDR2 YSLEER come from the germline V gene. The CDR3 spans 18 residues. Trimming cost V 2 bases and J 0 bases; bases outside gene matches: 12. This CDR3 is CASSQSRLGGRLNTEAFF. The CDR3 DNA is TGCGCCAGCAGCCAATCCCGATTAGGGGGCCGATTGAACACTGAAGCTTTCTTT.

This clonotype was seen many times. The chain uses TRBV20-1 and TRBJ2-7; 9 nucleotides agree with TRBD1. The V and J ends lost 6 bases and 1 base, in that order; junction bases with no gene match: 10. CDR1 and CDR2 from the germline V gene are DFQATT and SNEGSKA (reference sequence). The CDR3 is 15 residues long. The CDR3 DNA is TGCAGTGCACCTAGGCGGGGACAGGGATCCTACGAGCAGTACTTC. This gives the protein CSAPRRGQGSYEQYF.

This clonotype appeared a few times. The chain uses TRBV29-1 and TRBJ1-2; D gene ambiguous. Per germline, CDR1 SQVTM and CDR2 ANQGSEA. V was clipped by 4 bases and J by 5 bases, with 8 bases between them. There are 11 residues in the CDR3. CDR3 bases: TGCAGCGTTGTGGGCAGTTATGGCTACACCTTC. Residues: CSVVGSYGYTF.

This clonotype was recorded a few times. One end of the junction is discordant with germline, which a read error may explain. The genes are TRBV9 and TRBJ2-2, with 8 bases identical to TRBD1. Looked up from germline, CDR1 is SGDLS and CDR2 is YYNGEE. This CDR3 is 18 amino acids long. CDR3 nucleotides: TGTGCCAACAGCGACCCTTTTGCCGGGACAGGGAACACCGGGGAGCTGTTTTTT. Residues: CANSDPFAGTGNTGELFF. Supplemented by reference TRBV9 and TRBJ2-2, the full variable domain reads DSGVTQTPKHLITATGQRVTLRCSPRSGDLSVYWYQQSLDQGLQFLIQYYNGEERAKGNILERFSAQQFPDLHSELNLSSLELGDSALYFCANSDPFAGTGNTGELFFGEGSRLTVL.

This clonotype was picked up a small number of times. The rearrangement links TRBV11-2 to TRBJ2-1, with D hard to call. The CDR3 runs to 14 residues. Deletions cut 2 bases from V and 5 bases from J, with 10 bases between. Looked up from germline, CDR1 is SGHAT and CDR2 is FQNNGV. This CDR3 reads CASSLRPSNNEQFF. The CDR3 DNA follows: TGTGCCAGCAGCTTAAGGCCCTCAAACAATGAGCAGTTCTTC.

This clonotype was recorded many times. The rearrangement links TRBV12-3 or TRBV12-4 to TRBJ2-3; 7 bases are a match to TRBD2. The ends lost 5 bases at V and 8 bases at J; junction bases unmatched: 10. CDR3 size: 14 residues. The CDR3 region has the DNA TGTGCCAGCAGTCGAGCGGGCGGGAGAGGTACGCAGTATTTT. Its translation: CASSRAGGRGTQYF.

This chain uses TRBV6-9 with TRBJ2-7, with D perhaps TRBD2 (5 bases). The CDR3 sequence is 14 residues long. CDR1 is MNHGY and CDR2 is SVAAGI in the germline V gene. Deletions cut 3 bases from V and 5 bases from J, with 14 bases between. CDR3 DNA: TGTGCCAGCAGTTACCGGGGAAGAGGAGACGAGCAGTACTTC. Protein: CASSYRGRGDEQYF.

This clonotype was seen more than once but under ten times. This chain uses TRBV4-1 with TRBJ2-3, with no clear D. The CDR3 is 17 amino acids. Trimming cost V 5 bases and J 3 bases, with 21 bases left between them. CDR1 is MGHRA, CDR2 YSYEKL, per germline. CDR3 bases: TGCGCCAGCAGCGAGGAACGGGTGGTCGTGACGACAGATACGCAGTATTTT. This translates into CASSEERVVVTTDTQYF.

The V call is TRBV2, the J call TRBJ2-7; D is possibly TRBD1 (6 bases). Germline V lookup: CDR1 SNHLY, CDR2 FYNNEI. Trimming stripped 0 bases from V and 4 bases from J, with 10 bases between. The CDR3 loop spans 14 amino acids. The CDR3 nucleotides read TGTGCCAGCAGTGAAGCGCTGGGGGCGTACGAGCAGTACTTC. Its protein is CASSEALGAYEQYF.

This clonotype was picked up many times. This chain joins TRBV28 and TRBJ2-7, with 7 bases aligning to TRBD1. Germline assignment: CDR1 MDHEN and CDR2 SYDVKM. The V and J ends lost 5 bases and 3 bases, in that order; junction bases with no gene match: 7. The CDR3 contains 14 residues. CDR3 region: CASSLRDSYYEQYF. The CDR3 DNA sequence: TGTGCCAGCAGTCTCCGGGACAGTTACTACGAGCAGTACTTC.

This clonotype was seen ten or more times. This sequence joins TRBV11-2 and TRBJ2-4; D not resolved. The CDR3 is 13 residues long. V was cut by 1 base and J by 5 bases, with 6 bases left in between. CDR1 and CDR2 (germline): SGHAT, FQNNGV. The CDR3 coding sequence is TGTGCCAGCAGCTTAGGCGCCCAAAACATTCAGTACTTC. This encodes CASSLGAQNIQYF.

This clonotype was counted ten times or more. The chain carries TRBV7-9 and TRBJ2-3; 13 bases map to TRBD2. The CDR3 is made up of 19 amino acids. Germline-derived CDR1 and CDR2 are SEHNR and FQNEAQ (reference sequence). Unmatched junction bases numbered 11, after V lost 5 bases and J lost 0 bases. This CDR3 reads CASSRPRTSGSKSTDTQYF. The CDR3 DNA reads as TGTGCCAGCAGCCGACCTAGGACTAGCGGGAGTAAGAGCACAGATACGCAGTATTTT.

This chain joins TRBV20-1 and TRBJ2-1; 8 bases are shared with TRBD2. Germline CDR1 is DFQATT and CDR2 is SNEGSKA (reference sequence). The V and J ends lost 3 bases and 6 bases, in that order; junction bases with no gene match: 4. The length of the CDR3 is 13 residues. The CDR3 DNA is TGCAGTGCTAGGGGCGGGACTAGCAATGAGCAGTTCTTC. This codes for CSARGGTSNEQFF.

CDR3 in DNA: TGCGCCAGCAGCTTGGGGGACAGGGGCAGTACGAATGAAGCTTTCTTT. Amino acid sequence: CASSLGDRGSTNEAFF. The J gene is TRBJ1-1, the V gene TRBV5-1; TRBD1 matches at 10 bases. Germline trimming cut 0 bases from V and 7 bases from J; bases unmatched to any gene: 9. The length of the CDR3 is 16 residues. The germline V gene has CDR1 SGHRS and CDR2 YFSETQ.

This clonotype appeared a few times. V and J are TRBV29-1 and TRBJ1-3; D gene unclear. This CDR3 is 11 amino acids long. Trimming took 7 bases from V and 4 from J, leaving 8 bases between them. Looked up from germline, CDR1 is SQVTM and CDR2 is ANQGSEA. CDR3 in amino acids: CSATVGNTIYF. In nucleotides, the CDR3 is TGCAGCGCTACTGTCGGAAACACCATATATTTT.

This clonotype was detected only a few times. The J gene is TRBJ2-1, the V gene TRBV28; 8 bases are shared with TRBD2. This CDR3 spans 14 amino acids. Germline V gene sequence: CDR1 MDHEN, CDR2 SYDVKM. With V trimmed by 6 bases and J by 8 bases, 9 bases remained unmatched. CDR3 DNA sequence: TGTGCCAGCAGGCCTCCGGGGGGGGGGCATGAGCAGTTCTTC. Amino acids: CASRPPGGGHEQFF.

This clonotype showed up many times. This chain links TRBV28 with TRBJ2-5; 9 bases are a match to TRBD2. Per germline, CDR1 MDHEN and CDR2 SYDVKM. Trimming at V came to 4 bases and at J to 5 bases, leaving 11 bases not matched to a gene. This CDR3 region has 16 residues. CDR3: CASSSLPGLAYETQYF. The CDR3 DNA reads as TGTGCCAGCAGTTCACTGCCGGGACTAGCATACGAGACCCAGTACTTC.

This clonotype was seen more than once but under ten times. V usage is TRBV3-1 and J usage is TRBJ2-3, with a possible D match to TRBD2 (7 bases). Looked up from germline, CDR1 is LGHDT and CDR2 is YNNKEL (reference sequence). The CDR3 totals 19 residues. V gave up 4 bases and J gave up 3 bases, with 26 bases separating them. CDR3 sequence (DNA): TGTGCCAGCAGCCCAAGATATAGGGGGGGGGCGCTCAGGACAGATACGCAGTATTTT. Residues: CASSPRYRGGALRTDTQYF.

This clonotype was seen many times. The chain is built from TRBV27 and TRBJ2-7; D remains unclear. CDR3 size: 13 residues. V lost 2 bases and J 3 bases, leaving 8 bases between the germline ends. Germline-derived CDR1 and CDR2 are MNHEY and SMNVEV (reference sequence). CDR3 coding DNA: TGTGCCAGCAGTTTAAGACCGGACTACGAGCAGTACTTC. Protein sequence: CASSLRPDYEQYF.

The rearrangement links TRBV7-9 to TRBJ1-1; D gene uncertain. The CDR3 contains 11 residues. CDR1 is SEHNR and CDR2 is FQNEAQ in the germline V gene (reference sequence). Between the trimmed V and J ends, which lost 0 bases and 10 bases, there was a span of 6 bases. The CDR3 coding sequence is TGTGCCAGCAGCTTAGCCCCAGCAGCTTTCTTT. This encodes CASSLAPAAFF.

This clonotype was counted a few times. CDR3 sequence: CSARETSGRSGANVLTF. CDR3 coding DNA: TGCAGTGCTAGGGAAACTAGCGGGAGGTCTGGGGCCAACGTCCTGACTTTC. This sequence joins TRBV20-1 and TRBJ2-6; 12 positions match TRBD2. This CDR3 region has 17 residues. CDR1 is DFQATT and CDR2 is SNEGSKA in the germline V gene (reference sequence). Trimming cost V 3 bases and J 1 base; bases outside gene matches: 4.

This chain uses TRBV2 with TRBJ1-5; the match to TRBD1 covers 7 bases. V shed 3 bases and J 5 bases; nucleotides not matched to a gene: 10. Germline values: CDR1 SNHLY, CDR2 FYNNEI. The CDR3 is 16 residues long. The CDR3 protein is CASSEGTRGGDQPQHF. DNA of the CDR3: TGTGCCAGCAGTGAGGGAACCAGGGGGGGCGATCAGCCCCAGCATTTT.

The chain recombines TRBV10-3 with TRBJ2-1, with 9 bases matching TRBD1. The CDR3 has 14 residues. Germline CDR1 ENHRY, CDR2 SYGVKD. V gave up 5 bases and J gave up 5 bases; unmatched junction bases: 4. The chain's CDR3 is CAISRDRADNEQFF. The CDR3, as DNA: TGTGCCATCAGTAGGGACAGGGCGGACAATGAGCAGTTCTTC.